This entry is about one T cell receptor (beta chain). The antigen remains undetermined. Separation from the roughly 670-subject first cohort characterized the approximately 120-subject validation cohort, to which the donors belonged. The source of the sample is a study of cytomegalovirus exposure and HLA in healthy donors. Study-level results: Specificity of a few CMV-associated chains for CMV antigens was verified in vitro. Clusters of TCRs from the first cohort tended to co-occur in the 100 to 150 validation repertoires (as a later analysis found). There were some public TCRs occurring in many donors, but most TCR sequences were rare.

Clones were sequenced by immunoSEQ multiplex PCR, and TCRdb holds only the in-frame ones, with some missing. The sample lists some 45,000 clones, about 93% occurring once. Sequenced input: PBMCs. The clonotype originates from a man between 18 and 35 years old in good health and CMV-seronegative.

The CDR3 DNA is TGTGCCAGCAGCCTGACAGGAGTGGGCTACAATGAGCAGTTCTTC. As protein: CASSLTGVGYNEQFF. V usage is TRBV6-5 and J usage is TRBJ2-1; possible D gene TRBD1, 6 bases. Germline loops: CDR1 MNHEY, CDR2 SVGAGI. V lost 6 bases and J 3 bases, leaving 15 bases between the germline ends. The CDR3 is 15 amino acids.